This T cell receptor beta chain is from a study of human T cells and chemical hapten exposure. Original data processing: Ranging from about 20,000 to 750,000, TCR counts per sample had a median value of 95,638. TCRdb ran MiXCR on the RACE reads and lists one entry per CDR3 protein. TCRdb, rather than the study authors, made the V and J calls. The data show approximately 350,000 distinct CDR3 sequences, approximately 6.9% seen once. Indicated time point: patch test 1, 2 weeks after DPC sensitization. Treatment: therapeutic diphenylcyclopropenone sensitization with weekly scalp DPC. Sample donors consisted of patients with alopecia, aged 18 to 70 years, who were suitable for DPC. Unfractionated whole blood yielded total RNA. The sample holds many counts of this clonotype. Trimming stripped 3 bases from V and 3 bases from J, with 8 bases between. CDR3 length: 13 residues. Germline CDR1 SGHVS, CDR2 FNYEAQ.

The sequences come from whole blood, collected in connection with sensitization to the hapten diphenylcyclopropenone (DPC). The J gene is TRBJ2-5, the V gene TRBV7-6, with a weak D call TRBD1 (5 bases). The origin of this receptor is a woman younger than 30 with alopecia areata. Some clones in this sample may be carry-over from other donors' samples. The CDR3 DNA follows: TGTGCCAGCAGCTTCACAGGCGAAGAGACCCAGTACTTC. Encoded protein: CASSFTGEETQYF.